A selection of T cell receptor beta chains follows, all from one sample in a study of CD8 T cells in Susac syndrome. TCRdb fed the immunoSEQ multiplex PCR reads into MiXCR, producing one record per CDR3 protein. Of 250,000 to 300,000 distinct CDR3 sequences listed, more than 75% are singletons. Sequenced material: CD8+ T cells from PBMCs. Receptors originate from a human donor with multiple sclerosis. CDR3s include the opening cysteine and the closing phenylalanine or tryptophan. D genes are given only for firm matches. Only part of the rows carry a size: once, few, many, or a class if the clone is expanded.

cdr3_length	v_call	d_call	clone_size	j_call	cdr3_aa	cdr3_nt
15	TRBV30	TRBD1	NA	TRBJ1-1	CAWSPPDRVNTEAFF	TGTGCCTGGAGCCCCCCGGACAGGGTCAACACTGAAGCTTTCTTT
15	TRBV19	TRBD1	NA	TRBJ1-1	CASSPDRGTITEAFF	TGTGCCAGTAGTCCGGACAGGGGAACCATCACTGAAGCTTTCTTT
17	TRBV5-1	TRBD2	once	TRBJ2-3	CASSLGPTSGRGDTQYF	TGCGCCAGCAGCTTGGGCCCGACTAGCGGGAGGGGAGATACGCAGTATTTT
15	TRBV5-6	TRBD2	few	TRBJ2-2	CASTTGGGSTGELFF	TGTGCCAGCACCACGGGGGGGGGCAGCACCGGGGAGCTGTTTTTT
12	TRBV27	NA	NA	TRBJ2-5	CASSRPQETQYF	TGTGCCAGCAGTCGCCCTCAAGAGACCCAGTACTTC
15	TRBV5-5	TRBD1	NA	TRBJ2-7	CASRHTGVAFYEQYF	TGTGCCAGCAGACATACAGGGGTAGCCTTCTACGAGCAGTACTTC
14	TRBV20-1	TRBD2	NA	TRBJ2-1	CSARDGRTYNEQFF	TGCAGTGCTAGGGACGGGAGGACCTACAATGAGCAGTTCTTC
16	TRBV5-6	NA	NA	TRBJ2-2	CASSLPEQANTGELFF	TGTGCCAGCAGCTTGCCCGAGCAGGCGAACACCGGGGAGCTGTTTTTT
15	TRBV9	NA	NA	TRBJ1-4	CASSPRTRGVKKLFF	TGTGCCAGCAGCCCCAGGACACGGGGGGTAAAAAAACTGTTTTTT
16	TRBV4-1	NA	once	TRBJ2-1	CASSPPPSGNYNEQFF	TGCGCCAGCAGCCCTCCTCCTTCCGGGAACTACAATGAGCAGTTCTTC
18	TRBV19	NA	NA	TRBJ2-1	CASSIDLETPSTYNEQFF	TGTGCCAGTAGTATAGATTTAGAGACCCCGAGCACTTACAATGAGCAGTTCTTC
12	TRBV5-5	NA	many	TRBJ2-7	CASSLSSYEQYF	TGTGCCAGCAGCTTGAGCTCCTACGAGCAGTACTTC
14	TRBV20-1	TRBD2	NA	TRBJ2-7	CSATTPGLDFEQYF	TGCAGTGCCACTACTCCGGGACTAGATTTCGAGCAGTACTTC
13	TRBV27	TRBD2	NA	TRBJ2-2	CASSPSGRGELFF	TGTGCCAGCAGTCCAAGCGGGAGGGGGGAGCTGTTTTTT
17	TRBV7-2	TRBD2	NA	TRBJ2-1	CASSLDSGRPLNNEQFF	TGTGCCAGCAGCTTAGATAGCGGGAGGCCCTTAAATAATGAGCAGTTCTTC
17	TRBV12-3/TRBV12-4	NA	NA	TRBJ2-2	CASSPYPVKANTGELFF	TGTGCCAGCAGTCCATACCCGGTGAAGGCGAACACCGGGGAGCTGTTTTTT
18	TRBV28	NA	once	TRBJ1-2	CASSVSKRDPSLRYGYTF	TGTGCCAGCAGTGTCTCAAAACGGGATCCCTCTTTACGCTATGGCTACACCTTC
12	TRBV6-2/TRBV6-3	TRBD2	NA	TRBJ2-1	CASRRTRWEQFF	TGTGCCAGCAGACGGACTAGGTGGGAGCAGTTCTTC
18	TRBV27	TRBD1	once	TRBJ1-2	CASSYPTLDRLRRGGYTF	TGTGCCAGCAGTTACCCGACCTTGGACAGGCTTCGTAGGGGCGGCTACACCTTC
14	TRBV7-8	NA	NA	TRBJ1-2	CASSLDGTGSGYTF	TGTGCCAGCAGCTTAGATGGTACAGGGAGCGGCTACACCTTC
14	TRBV7-9	NA	NA	TRBJ1-5	CASSPQSSNQPQHF	TGTGCCAGCAGCCCACAGTCCAGCAATCAGCCCCAGCATTTT
13	TRBV3-1	TRBD2	once	TRBJ2-1	CASKREGPNEQFF	TGTGCCAGTAAGCGGGAGGGCCCCAATGAGCAGTTCTTC
15	TRBV3-1	NA	few	TRBJ2-7	CASSQEGTPPYEQYF	TGTGCCAGCAGCCAAGAAGGGACCCCCCCCTACGAGCAGTACTTC
13	TRBV12-5	NA	NA	TRBJ2-3	CASGSPVTDTQYF	TGTGCTAGTGGTTCCCCCGTCACAGATACGCAGTATTTT
15	TRBV12-3/TRBV12-4	NA	NA	TRBJ1-5	CASSPLPALHQPQHF	TGTGCCAGCAGTCCCCTTCCGGCCCTCCATCAGCCCCAGCATTTT
16	TRBV12-3/TRBV12-4	TRBD1	NA	TRBJ1-1	CASRHGRDRKNTEAFF	TGTGCCAGCAGACACGGCCGGGACAGGAAGAACACTGAAGCTTTCTTT
12	TRBV5-5	TRBD1	NA	TRBJ2-7	CASRDRGNEQYF	TGTGCCAGCAGAGACAGGGGAAACGAGCAGTACTTC
16	TRBV4-2	NA	NA	TRBJ1-5	CASSQEWQGGNQPQHF	TGTGCCAGCAGCCAAGAATGGCAGGGAGGCAATCAGCCCCAGCATTTT
13	TRBV3-1	NA	NA	TRBJ2-7	CASSQVPYYEQYF	TGTGCCAGCAGCCAAGTGCCTTACTACGAGCAGTACTTC
16	TRBV7-9	TRBD1	NA	TRBJ2-7	CASSLAGQGGTYEQYF	TGTGCCAGCAGCTTAGCGGGACAGGGGGGGACCTACGAGCAGTACTTC
18	TRBV7-9	NA	NA	TRBJ2-7	CASSLPAWTVESSYEQYF	TGTGCCAGCAGTCTACCAGCCTGGACGGTCGAGAGCTCCTACGAGCAGTACTTC
13	TRBV7-3	NA	few	TRBJ1-1	CASTPTGRTEAFF	TGTGCCAGCACCCCTACAGGGCGCACTGAAGCTTTCTTT
18	TRBV28	TRBD2	NA	TRBJ2-6	CASSLKLAGVPGANVLTF	TGTGCCAGCAGTTTAAAGCTAGCGGGAGTTCCAGGGGCCAACGTCCTGACTTTC
13	TRBV2	NA	NA	TRBJ2-3	CAARAAGGDTQYF	TGTGCCGCCAGGGCGGCGGGCGGCGATACGCAGTATTTT
15	TRBV6-1	TRBD1	NA	TRBJ1-5	CASRPATGTNQPQHF	TGTGCCAGCAGACCAGCGACAGGGACCAATCAGCCCCAGCATTTT
16	TRBV4-1	TRBD2	NA	TRBJ2-1	CASSRIAGEMSEEQFF	TGCGCCAGCAGCCGCATAGCGGGAGAAATGTCTGAGGAGCAGTTCTTC
13	TRBV28	NA	NA	TRBJ1-5	CASSLQGDQPQHF	TGTGCCAGCAGTCTCCAGGGCGATCAGCCCCAGCATTTT
13	TRBV10-3	NA	NA	TRBJ2-7	CAIRDLNYEVQYF	TGTGCCATTAGGGACCTGAATTATGAAGTGCAGTACTTC
14	TRBV4-2	TRBD2	NA	TRBJ2-7	CASSQGEGSNEQYF	TGTGCCAGCAGCCAAGGGGAGGGATCTAACGAGCAGTACTTC
13	TRBV7-9	NA	once	TRBJ1-2	CASSHGAGDGYTF	TGTGCCAGCAGCCACGGGGCAGGCGATGGCTACACCTTC
14	TRBV19	NA	NA	TRBJ2-1	CASSIKLAYNEQFF	TGTGCCAGTAGTATCAAATTAGCGTACAATGAGCAGTTCTTC
13	TRBV5-1	NA	NA	TRBJ2-7	CASSPGYPYEQYF	TGCGCCAGCAGCCCCGGTTACCCCTACGAGCAGTACTTC
14	TRBV5-4	NA	few	TRBJ2-5	CASSFPGPQETQYF	TGTGCCAGCAGCTTTCCGGGGCCTCAAGAGACCCAGTACTTC
15	TRBV10-3	TRBD1	NA	TRBJ2-7	CAISESTGGPYEQYF	TGTGCCATCAGTGAGTCCACAGGGGGCCCCTACGAGCAGTACTTC
16	TRBV19	NA	NA	TRBJ2-1	CASSRLRNRAYNEQFF	TGTGCCAGTAGTAGGTTGAGGAACAGGGCCTACAATGAGCAGTTCTTC
13	TRBV5-6	NA	once	TRBJ2-2	CASSIEAAGELFF	TGTGCCAGCAGCATAGAGGCGGCCGGGGAGCTGTTTTTT
19	TRBV11-2	NA	NA	TRBJ2-7	CASSLRPPSAGYGGYEQYF	TGTGCCAGCAGCTTAAGGCCCCCCTCCGCGGGTTACGGGGGCTACGAGCAGTACTTC
18	TRBV5-1	TRBD1	few	TRBJ2-4	CASSSGQGPNLAKNIQYF	TGCGCCAGCAGCTCGGGACAGGGGCCGAACTTAGCCAAAAACATTCAGTACTTC
13	TRBV6-1	NA	NA	TRBJ1-1	CASKEALNTEAFF	TGTGCCAGCAAAGAGGCCCTGAACACTGAAGCTTTCTTT